These T cell receptor beta chains were read from a single sample in a study of OX40 agonist ivuxolimab in advanced cancers. The repertoire was sequenced with immunoSEQ multiplex PCR; TCRdb's copy has only in-frame clones and lacks some. The data hold approximately 130,000 clones, with approximately 90% observed a single time. Sample: CD4+ or CD8+ T cells sorted from blood, taken in a trial of the OX40 agonist ivuxolimab. These receptors were obtained from an adult with an advanced solid tumor such as melanoma, head and neck, liver or kidney cancer. Both conserved end residues are part of each CDR3. The D gene is left open where the match is weak. Only some rows state a clone size, as once, few, many or a class for expanded clones.

d_call,v_call,j_call,clone_size,cdr3_aa,cdr3_nt
.,TRBV13,TRBJ1-5,few,CASSPGNNQPQHF,TGTGCCAGCAGCCCGGGCAACAATCAGCCCCAGCATTTT
.,TRBV19,TRBJ2-5,.,CASSMRIRETQYF,TGTGCCAGTAGTATGAGGATACGTGAGACCCAGTACTTC
.,TRBV7-2,TRBJ1-3,.,CASSPTGNTIYF,TGTGCCAGCAGCCCCACTGGAAACACCATATATTTT
TRBD1,TRBV19,TRBJ2-6,.,CASSMGWIGGVDSGANVLTF,TGTGCCAGTAGTATGGGGTGGATAGGGGGCGTAGATTCTGGGGCCAACGTCCTGACTTTC
TRBD1,TRBV30,TRBJ1-6,.,CAWSGGPRTGEISPLHF,TGTGCCTGGAGTGGGGGCCCCAGGACAGGGGAAATTTCACCCCTCCACTTT
TRBD1,TRBV28,TRBJ1-2,.,CASSSGQLSNPNGYTF,TGTGCCAGCAGTTCGGGACAGCTCTCGAACCCCAATGGCTACACCTTC
TRBD1,TRBV27,TRBJ2-7,.,CASTDRDRGYEQYF,TGTGCCAGCACTGACCGGGACAGAGGCTACGAGCAGTACTTC
.,TRBV5-1,TRBJ2-6,.,CASSWTVSGANVLTF,TGCGCCAGCAGCTGGACGGTGTCTGGGGCCAACGTCCTGACTTTC
.,TRBV12-1,TRBJ2-7,.,CASSFEGSHNF,TGTGCCAGCAGCTTTGAGGGATCCCATAACTTC
.,TRBV5-4,TRBJ1-3,.,CASSGPGGSGNTIYF,TGTGCCAGCAGCGGACCGGGGGGCTCTGGAAACACCATATATTTT
.,TRBV7-9,TRBJ1-1,.,CASSPRLGGLGEAFF,TGTGCCAGCAGCCCGAGGTTGGGAGGGCTGGGTGAAGCTTTCTTT
.,TRBV15,TRBJ2-5,.,CATSRTPPSGSRFLETQYF,TGTGCCACCAGCAGAACCCCCCCTTCAGGGAGTCGGTTCTTAGAGACCCAGTACTTC
.,TRBV18,TRBJ1-2,few,CASSPEQSNYGYTF,TGTGCCAGCTCACCAGAGCAGTCTAACTATGGCTACACCTTC
.,TRBV4-3,TRBJ2-7,.,CASSQSRTAHEQYF,TGCGCCAGCAGCCAATCCCGGACAGCCCACGAGCAGTACTTC
.,TRBV7-9,TRBJ1-2,.,CASSPTGTHYGYTF,TGTGCCAGCAGTCCTACAGGGACCCACTATGGCTACACCTTC
.,TRBV29-1,TRBJ1-2,.,CSVSREGVGYTF,TGCAGCGTTAGTCGGGAAGGGGTTGGCTACACCTTC
TRBD1,TRBV27,TRBJ1-2,.,CASRIPTGTGNYGYTF,TGTGCCAGCAGAATCCCCACCGGGACAGGGAACTATGGCTACACCTTC
.,TRBV5-1,TRBJ1-1,.,CASSPRGQPAGTEAFF,TGCGCCAGCAGCCCCCGGGGGCAGCCGGCGGGCACTGAAGCTTTCTTT
TRBD1,TRBV2,TRBJ1-5,.,CASSLQGAGNNQPQHF,TGTGCCAGCAGTTTACAGGGGGCCGGTAACAATCAGCCCCAGCATTTT
TRBD1,TRBV2,TRBJ2-7,.,CASSGAGGPREQYF,TGTGCCAGCAGTGGGGCAGGGGGACCGCGCGAGCAGTACTTC
.,TRBV28,TRBJ1-2,.,CASSFRGVLTF,TGTGCCAGCAGTTTCAGGGGTGTACTCACCTTC
.,TRBV30,TRBJ1-5,.,CAWTDPFRNQPQHF,TGTGCCTGGACGGATCCCTTTCGGAATCAGCCCCAGCATTTT
.,TRBV28,TRBJ1-2,.,CASRKVGYTF,TGTGCCAGCCGGAAAGTCGGCTACACCTTC
TRBD1,TRBV4-1,TRBJ2-1,.,CASSQQGQYNNEQFF,TGCGCCAGCAGCCAACAGGGACAGTATAACAATGAGCAGTTCTTC
.,TRBV2,TRBJ2-3,few,CASSDAPAGDTQYF,TGTGCCAGCAGTGATGCCCCGGCGGGAGATACGCAGTATTTT
TRBD2,TRBV19,TRBJ2-3,.,CASSWGTSGMTDTQYF,TGTGCCAGTAGTTGGGGGACTAGCGGGATGACAGATACGCAGTATTTT
.,TRBV2,TRBJ1-2,.,CASSEGGGQVLGYTF,TGTGCCAGCAGTGAAGGCGGTGGGCAGGTCCTGGGCTACACCTTC
.,TRBV27,TRBJ2-1,.,CASSLLGPVYNEQFF,TGTGCCAGCAGTTTACTCGGTCCGGTCTACAATGAGCAGTTCTTC
.,TRBV7-6,TRBJ1-1,once,CASSPPPAGATEAFF,TGTGCCAGCAGCCCACCGCCGGCAGGTGCGACTGAAGCTTTCTTT
.,TRBV7-9,TRBJ2-1,.,CASSFGLRIDEQFF,TGTGCCAGCAGCTTCGGTCTCCGGATTGATGAGCAGTTCTTC
.,TRBV7-9,TRBJ1-1,.,CASSLQGNTEAFF,TGTGCCAGCAGCTTACAGGGGAACACTGAAGCTTTCTTT
TRBD1,TRBV19,TRBJ2-2,.,CASRQGADTGELFF,TGTGCCAGCAGACAGGGGGCGGACACCGGGGAGCTGTTTTTT
.,TRBV7-9,TRBJ1-4,.,CASSPIPGKTNEKLFF,TGTGCCAGCAGCCCAATCCCGGGGAAGACTAATGAAAAACTGTTTTTT
.,TRBV30,TRBJ2-7,.,CAWSQGGEQYF,TGTGCCTGGAGCCAGGGTGGGGAGCAGTACTTC
TRBD2,TRBV9,TRBJ2-1,once,CASSTGLAGPLSSYNEQFF,TGTGCCAGCAGCACAGGACTAGCGGGACCTCTAAGCTCCTACAATGAGCAGTTCTTC
.,TRBV4-3,TRBJ2-3,.,CASSQDGGPTADTQYF,TGCGCCAGCAGCCAAGATGGTGGTCCCACGGCAGATACGCAGTATTTT
.,TRBV28,TRBJ2-5,.,CASSSSGTQKETQYF,TGTGCCAGCAGTTCGTCCGGGACGCAAAAAGAGACCCAGTACTTC
.,TRBV14,TRBJ2-3,.,CASSQGGTDTQYF,TGTGCCAGCAGCCAAGGAGGTACAGATACGCAGTATTTT
.,TRBV27,TRBJ1-2,.,CASSLSSAASFYGYTF,TGTGCCAGCAGTTTATCATCGGCAGCGAGTTTTTATGGCTACACCTTC
.,TRBV27,TRBJ2-1,once,CASSLLTANEQFF,TGTGCCAGCAGTTTACTGACAGCCAATGAGCAGTTCTTC
TRBD1,TRBV27,TRBJ2-1,.,CASRLGQGSYNEQFF,TGTGCCAGCAGACTCGGACAGGGATCCTACAATGAGCAGTTCTTC
TRBD1,TRBV23-1,TRBJ1-2,.,CASSQSRQGASYGYTF,TGCGCCAGCAGTCAATCTAGACAGGGGGCGAGCTATGGCTACACCTTC
.,TRBV4-1,TRBJ2-2,.,CASRATGGFSPNTGELFF,TGCGCCAGCCGCGCGACAGGTGGTTTCTCTCCGAACACCGGGGAGCTGTTTTTT
TRBD1,TRBV2,TRBJ1-5,.,CASTGDRDWQPQHF,TGTGCCAGCACGGGGGACAGGGATTGGCAGCCCCAGCATTTT
.,TRBV19,TRBJ1-2,.,CASTGRETLGGYTF,TGTGCCAGTACAGGACGGGAGACCCTCGGGGGCTACACCTTC
.,TRBV9,TRBJ2-3,.,CASSVWRDRTDTQYF,TGTGCCAGCAGCGTGTGGCGGGATCGGACAGATACGCAGTATTTT
.,TRBV6-1,TRBJ1-1,.,CASSEGPINTEAFF,TGTGCCAGCAGTGAGGGACCTATAAACACTGAAGCTTTCTTT
.,TRBV6-5,TRBJ2-7,.,CASTSGRGYEQYF,TGTGCCAGCACGAGTGGGAGGGGGTACGAGCAGTACTTC
.,TRBV5-1,TRBJ2-3,.,CASSLNLGDTQYF,TGCGCCAGCAGCTTGAATCTGGGAGATACGCAGTATTTT
TRBD1,TRBV19,TRBJ1-4,.,CASTGRGRTNEKLFF,TGTGCCAGCACCGGGAGGGGGCGCACTAATGAAAAACTGTTTTTT
TRBD1,TRBV19,TRBJ1-5,few,CASSIAAGGHQPQHF,TGTGCCAGTAGTATAGCGGCAGGGGGCCATCAGCCCCAGCATTTT
.,TRBV7-2,TRBJ1-2,once,CASTPALANYGYTF,TGTGCCAGCACCCCTGCATTAGCTAACTATGGCTACACCTTC
.,TRBV19,TRBJ1-4,.,CASSIVHSWQPKLFF,TGTGCCAGTAGTATAGTCCACAGTTGGCAACCAAAACTGTTTTTT
.,TRBV6-1,TRBJ1-2,.,CASSAGSNYGYTF,TGTGCCAGCAGTGCCGGCAGCAACTATGGCTACACCTTC